What follows describes a single T cell receptor beta chain. The germline V and J ends were trimmed by 10 bases and 8 bases, with 26 bases remaining between them. The CDR3 has 16 amino acids. CDR1 ENHRY and CDR2 SYGVKD come from the germline V gene. This sample is part of a study of blood T cell repertoires in COVID-19. Assay: immunoSEQ multiplex PCR; the TCRdb copy retains only in-frame clones and omits some. The sample includes around 450,000 clones, approximately 90% seen only once; the top ten take 4.3%. The TCR sequence derives from a young woman with acute or convalescent COVID-19. The source material was peripheral blood. The V and J genes are TRBV10-3 and TRBJ1-4; tentative D call: TRBD1 (5 bases). CDR3 DNA sequence: TGTGCCACCGGGCAGGGAAGGCCTAATGAAGGGGAAAAACTGTTTTTT. Translating it yields CATGQGRPNEGEKLFF.